This TCR beta chain was recovered during a study of immune aging and cytomegalovirus after organ transplant (dated by TCRdb to the early 2020s). About the full investigation: All transplant recipients received three-drug immunosuppression with prednisone, tacrolimus, and mycophenolate.

Results the study describes overall, beyond this receptor: Following viremia, cells with an aged phenotype rose post-transplant no matter the clone size, with the increase showing up earlier in large clones (days 200-264) than in small clones. Large clones contained a bigger proportion of TEMRA cells, and over time the seven largest clones (around 1,900 cells) picked up aged and TEMRA cells and lost TCM cells. CD57 was not measured in the sequencing data, so a conservative gene-based aging definition was used instead.

Read against the paper, the sample's time point label means: five sample-tagged time points from pre-transplant (day -1) to day 368 post-transplant, pooled. Thawed PBMC were stimulated for about 11 hours with a CMV IE-1 overlapping peptide library without transport inhibitors. After thawing, cells were rested overnight and were then stimulated in R10 medium with CD28/CD49d costimulation. The IE-1 peptide library consisted of 15-amino-acid peptides overlapping by 11 amino acids. Samples from each time point were barcoded using BD Single-Cell Multiplexing Kit Sample Tags, then pooled and stained with sorting antibodies plus oligo-conjugated anti-CD45RA. A BD FACSAria III was used to sort CMV-responsive CD8+CD137+ and CD4+CD154+ T cells at 4-way purity. Blood samples were drawn into EDTA vacutainers and processed by Ficoll gradient within 1-24 hours. V and J lose 3 bases and 4 bases, and a span of 10 bases separates them. The CDR3, cysteine through phenylalanine, is 15 amino acids long. Only the CDR3 DNA stays, 45 bases, in frame from base 1.

The protocol used for the library was single-cell sequencing. The sequencer listed for this sample is Illumina NovaSeq 6000. For cell capture and library preparation, the team used the BD Rhapsody Targeted mRNA and AbSeq Reagent Kit in a microwell format. The libraries included TCR, sample tags, AbSeq, and targeted mRNA from the Human T-Cell Expression Panel, along with custom TOX and TOX2 primers. Sequencing of the libraries was performed on an Illumina NovaSeq. The authors processed their data as follows. The analysis covered about 9,800 cells in total, of which around 7,100 were CD8 T cells and about 4,500 were CD8 T cells with an identifiable TCR CDR3. The BD Rhapsody Targeted Analysis Pipeline, including V(D)J processing, was run on the Seven Bridges Genomics platform to process the raw data. SeqGeq 1.6.0 was used for quality control, Sample Tag demultiplexing with Lex-BDSMK, clone identification with VDJ Explorer, and Seurat clustering. Clones making up <1% of CD8 T cells were classified as non-expanded, and clones making up >2.5% of the sample were classified as clonal expansions. TCRdb cleaned the public reads at Q25 with fastp, built clones with MiXCR and kept in-frame beta chains. Duplicate CDR3 protein sequences are folded into a single record with the most common DNA and genes. The authors' filters were not applied to this entry. The sample table holds around 21,000 distinct CDR3 sequences, of which roughly 36% were seen once. The ten largest clones take up about 25% of the sample.

Notes on this clonotype: The specificity of this receptor is unknown. Nothing much larger sits one base from this clone, and base qualities are not available.

The sample consisted of CMV peptide-activated CD4+ and CD8+ T cells sorted from blood, taken at five time points, pooled. This sample's cell subset or site label indicates: sorted CD8+CD137+ and CD4+CD154+ T cells after roughly 13 h CMV IE-1 peptide stimulation. This clonotype was sampled from a female donor who had a heart transplant and CMV viremia. Recombination joined TRBV12-3 or TRBV12-4 with TRBJ2-6; confidence is insufficient to name the D gene. The CDR3 protein: CASSLGSTGANVLTF. Here is the DNA: TGTGCCAGCAGTTTGGGCAGCACAGGGGCCAACGTCCTGACTTTC.